This T cell receptor beta chain is from a study of cytomegalovirus exposure and HLA in healthy donors. Broader study findings: Because they were indistinguishable, some V segments, including TRBV6-2 and TRBV6-3, were excluded. Cytomegalovirus association was assigned to about 150 TCR beta chains. Common viral pathogens seemed to be connected with several of the most significant clusters, according to a later analysis.

The CDR3 has 16 residues. Germline V CDR1 and CDR2: KGHSH, LQKENI. V lost 2 bases, J lost 7 bases, and 18 bases lay in between. Healthy bone marrow donors formed the donor group. Use of 60 Vbeta and 13 Jbeta primers characterized the PCR. TCRdb's table, derived via immunoSEQ multiplex PCR, lists solely in-frame clones and lacks some. Counted here are about 150,000 clones, 65% to 85% occurring once; the ten biggest clones make up around 7%. Worth noting for this clone: Its matching antigen is unknown.

The sequence came from a man aged 30 to 39 in good health and CMV-seronegative. Sequencing was done on a sample of PBMCs. The chain carries TRBV18 and TRBJ1-3; no firm D call. CDR3: CASSPILRERTNTIYF. The CDR3 DNA follows: TGTGCCAGCTCACCAATCCTGAGGGAGAGAACGAACACCATATATTTT. Based on the CDR3 plus reference TRBV18 and TRBJ1-3, the full variable domain is NAGVMQNPRHLVRRRGQEARLRCSPMKGHSHVYWYRQLPEEGLKFMVYLQKENIIDESGMPKERFSAEFPKEGPSILRIQQVVRGDSAAYFCASSPILRERTNTIYFGEGSWLTVV.